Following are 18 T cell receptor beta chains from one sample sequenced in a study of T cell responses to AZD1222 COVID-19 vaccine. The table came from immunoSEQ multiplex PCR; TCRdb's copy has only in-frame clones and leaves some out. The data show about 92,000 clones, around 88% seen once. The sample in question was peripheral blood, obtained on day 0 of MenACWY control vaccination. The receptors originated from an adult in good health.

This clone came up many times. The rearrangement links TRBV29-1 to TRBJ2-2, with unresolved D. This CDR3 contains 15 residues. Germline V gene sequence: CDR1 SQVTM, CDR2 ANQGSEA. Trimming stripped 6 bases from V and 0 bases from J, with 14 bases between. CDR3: CSVADILANTGELFF. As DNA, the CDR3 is TGCAGCGTGGCAGACATCCTAGCGAACACCGGGGAGCTGTTTTTT.

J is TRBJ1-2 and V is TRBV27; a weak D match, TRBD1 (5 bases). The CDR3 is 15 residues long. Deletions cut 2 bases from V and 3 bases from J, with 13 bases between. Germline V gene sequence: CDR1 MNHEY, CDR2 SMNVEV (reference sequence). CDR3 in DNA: TGTGCCAGCAGTTTAAAGTGGCAAGGGGACTATGGCTACACCTTC. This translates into CASSLKWQGDYGYTF.

In DNA form, the CDR3 reads TGTGCCAGCAGTACCCAGGGTAATGGCTACACCTTC. Its translation: CASSTQGNGYTF. The gene calls are TRBV6-2 or TRBV6-3 and TRBJ1-2; TRBD1 is a possible D gene (5 bases). V was pared by 5 bases and J by 6 bases, with 10 bases between. Germline-derived CDR1 and CDR2 are MNHEY and SVGEGT. The CDR3 runs to 12 residues.

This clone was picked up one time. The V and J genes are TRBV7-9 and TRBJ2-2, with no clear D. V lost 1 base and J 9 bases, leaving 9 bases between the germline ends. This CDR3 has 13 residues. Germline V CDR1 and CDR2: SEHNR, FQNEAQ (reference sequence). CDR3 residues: CASSLGFPRELFF. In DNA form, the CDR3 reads TGTGCCAGCAGCTTAGGGTTTCCCAGGGAGCTGTTTTTT.

The CDR3 DNA reads as TGCGCCAGCAGCTGGGCGGACAGGAAAGTGAACGAGCAGTACTTC. Translation gives CASSWADRKVNEQYF. The chain uses TRBV5-1 and TRBJ2-7, with 7 bases matching TRBD1. Germline V lookup: CDR1 SGHRS, CDR2 YFSETQ. V shed 3 bases, J shed 5 bases, and the junction held 11 bases outside the gene matches. This CDR3 spans 15 amino acids.

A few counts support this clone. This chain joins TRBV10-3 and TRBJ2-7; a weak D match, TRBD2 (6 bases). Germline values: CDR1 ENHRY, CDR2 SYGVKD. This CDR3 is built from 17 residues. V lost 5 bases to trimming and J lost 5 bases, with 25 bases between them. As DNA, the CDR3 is TGTGCCATCAGTTTGGGGGGAATGGGGTCGGCCCAGAACGAGCAGTACTTC. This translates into CAISLGGMGSAQNEQYF.

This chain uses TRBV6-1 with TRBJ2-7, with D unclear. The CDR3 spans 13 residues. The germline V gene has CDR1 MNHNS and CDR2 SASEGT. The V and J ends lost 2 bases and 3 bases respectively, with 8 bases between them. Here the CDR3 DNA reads TGTGCCAGCAGTGAAACTCTAATCTACGAGCAGTACTTC. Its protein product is CASSETLIYEQYF.

The CDR3 loop is CAWRFSNEKLFF. CDR3 nucleotides: TGTGCCTGGAGGTTTAGTAATGAAAAACTGTTTTTT. This chain connects TRBV30 to TRBJ1-4, with D unresolved. Germline V gives CDR1 GTSNPN, CDR2 SVGIG (reference sequence). Trimming pared 3 bases from V and 4 bases from J, leaving 6 bases between. This CDR3 has 12 amino acids.

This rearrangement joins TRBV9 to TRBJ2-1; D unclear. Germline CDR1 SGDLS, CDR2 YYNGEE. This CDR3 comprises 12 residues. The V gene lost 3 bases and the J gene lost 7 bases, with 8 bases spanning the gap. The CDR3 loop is CASSGQWNEQFF. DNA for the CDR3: TGTGCCAGCAGCGGCCAGTGGAATGAGCAGTTCTTC.

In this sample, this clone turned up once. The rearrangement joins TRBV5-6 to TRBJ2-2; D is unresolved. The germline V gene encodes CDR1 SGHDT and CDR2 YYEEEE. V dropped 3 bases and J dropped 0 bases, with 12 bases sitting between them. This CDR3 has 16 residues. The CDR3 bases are TGTGCCAGCAGCTCCGGCTCGCGAGCGAACACCGGGGAGCTGTTTTTT. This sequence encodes CASSSGSRANTGELFF.

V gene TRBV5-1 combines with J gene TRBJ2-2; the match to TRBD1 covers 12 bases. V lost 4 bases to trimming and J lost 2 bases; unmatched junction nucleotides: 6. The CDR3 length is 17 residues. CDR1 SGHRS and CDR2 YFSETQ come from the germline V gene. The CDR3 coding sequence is TGCGCCAGCAGCAGAGGGACAGGGGGCGTAAACACCGGGGAGCTGTTTTTT. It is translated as CASSRGTGGVNTGELFF. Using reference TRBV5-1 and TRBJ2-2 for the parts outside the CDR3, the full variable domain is KAGVTQTPRYLIKTRGQQVTLSCSPISGHRSVSWYQQTPGQGLQFLFEYFSETQRNKGNFPGRFSGRQFSNSRSEMNVSTLELGDSALYLCASSRGTGGVNTGELFFGEGSRLTVL.

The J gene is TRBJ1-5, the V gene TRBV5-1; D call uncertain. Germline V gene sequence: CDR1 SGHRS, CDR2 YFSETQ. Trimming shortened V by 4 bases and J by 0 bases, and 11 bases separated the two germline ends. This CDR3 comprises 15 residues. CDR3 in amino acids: CASSADGYSNQPQHF. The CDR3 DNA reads TGCGCCAGCAGCGCCGACGGGTATAGCAATCAGCCCCAGCATTTT.

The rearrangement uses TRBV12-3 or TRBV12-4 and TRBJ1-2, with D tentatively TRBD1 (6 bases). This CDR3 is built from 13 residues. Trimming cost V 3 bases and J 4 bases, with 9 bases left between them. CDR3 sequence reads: CASSLDSGYGYTF. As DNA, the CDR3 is TGTGCCAGCAGTTTGGACAGTGGCTATGGCTACACCTTC.

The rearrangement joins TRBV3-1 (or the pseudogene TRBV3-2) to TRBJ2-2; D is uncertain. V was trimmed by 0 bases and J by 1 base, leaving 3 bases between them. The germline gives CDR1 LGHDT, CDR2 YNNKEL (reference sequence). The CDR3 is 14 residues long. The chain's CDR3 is CASSQDRNTGELFF. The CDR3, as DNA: TGTGCCAGCAGCCAAGACAGGAACACCGGGGAGCTGTTTTTT.

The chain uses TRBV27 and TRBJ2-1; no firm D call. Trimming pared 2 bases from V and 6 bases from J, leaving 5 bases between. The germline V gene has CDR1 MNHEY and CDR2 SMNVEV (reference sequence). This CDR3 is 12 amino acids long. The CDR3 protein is CASSLGGNEQFF. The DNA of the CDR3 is TGTGCCAGCAGTTTAGGTGGCAATGAGCAGTTCTTC.

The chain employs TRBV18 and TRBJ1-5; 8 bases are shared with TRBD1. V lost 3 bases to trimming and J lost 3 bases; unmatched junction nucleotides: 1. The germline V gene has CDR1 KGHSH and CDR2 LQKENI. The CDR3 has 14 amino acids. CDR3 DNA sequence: TGTGCCAGCTCACCGGACAGGGTCAATCAGCCCCAGCATTTT. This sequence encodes CASSPDRVNQPQHF. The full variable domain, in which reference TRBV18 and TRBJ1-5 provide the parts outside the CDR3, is NAGVMQNPRHLVRRRGQEARLRCSPMKGHSHVYWYRQLPEEGLKFMVYLQKENIIDESGMPKERFSAEFPKEGPSILRIQQVVRGDSAAYFCASSPDRVNQPQHFGDGTRLSIL.

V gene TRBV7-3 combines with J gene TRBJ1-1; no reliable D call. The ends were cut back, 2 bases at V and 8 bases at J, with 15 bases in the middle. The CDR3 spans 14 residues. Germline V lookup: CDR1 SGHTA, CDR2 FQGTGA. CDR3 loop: CASSLGLGNREAFF. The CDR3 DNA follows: TGTGCCAGCAGCTTAGGCCTAGGTAATAGGGAAGCTTTCTTT.

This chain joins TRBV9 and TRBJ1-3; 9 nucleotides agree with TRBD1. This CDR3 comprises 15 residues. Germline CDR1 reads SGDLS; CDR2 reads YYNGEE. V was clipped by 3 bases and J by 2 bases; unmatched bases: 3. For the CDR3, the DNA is TGTGCCAGCAGCGCGCGACAGGGGGCTGGAAACACCATATATTTT. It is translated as CASSARQGAGNTIYF.